This entry features one T cell receptor (beta chain) sequence. The authors' processing: Scientists estimated how many nucleated cells there were by amplifying reference gene primers. The method was immunoSEQ multiplex PCR; TCRdb's version includes in-frame clones alone and lacks a portion of them. D and trimming come from the DNA, and the V and J calls and clone size come from that table. The table shows about 180,000 clones, with approximately 79% occurring only once. The entry originates in a study of blood T cell repertoires in COVID-19. The CDR3 is made up of 14 amino acids. The trim removed 0 bases at V and 8 bases at J, leaving 5 bases unmatched. Germline V gene data show CDR1 as SGHRS and CDR2 as YFSETQ.

This TCR derives from a woman aged 65 to 85 with acute or convalescent COVID-19. The rearrangement joins TRBV5-1 to TRBJ2-1; 7 positions match TRBD2. Sequencing used peripheral blood. In DNA form, the CDR3 reads TGCGCCAGCAGCTTGGGACTAGCTGTGGATGAGCAGTTCTTC. The encoded protein is CASSLGLAVDEQFF.